This passage covers 27 T cell receptor beta chains from one sample sequenced in a study of blood T cell repertoires in COVID-19. Assay used: immunoSEQ multiplex PCR; TCRdb lists only in-frame clones, some missing. The data show approximately 140,000 clones, over 75% seen once. Sample: peripheral blood. The source of these receptors is a woman aged 55-69 years with COVID-19, enrolled during active disease.

As concerns this clone: At one boundary the junction diverges from the germline segment, which might be a read error. The chain joins TRBV7-9 to TRBJ1-1, with D uncertain. The CDR3 sequence is 13 residues long. In germline, CDR1 is SEHNR, CDR2 FQNEAQ (reference sequence). The CDR3 loop reads CASRLLQNPEAFF. CDR3 coding DNA: TGTGCCAGCAGGCTCCTCCAGAACCCTGAAGCTTTCTTT. The full variable domain, its missing parts supplied by reference TRBV7-9 and TRBJ1-1, is DTGVSQNPRHKITKRGQNVTFRCDPISEHNRLYWYRQTLGQGPEFLTYFQNEAQLEKSRLLSDRFSAERPKGSFSTLEIQRTEQGDSAMYLCASRLLQNPEAFFGQGTRLTVV.

This clone was seen just once. V gene TRBV27 combines with J gene TRBJ1-6; no clear D. Germline lookup yields CDR1 MNHEY and CDR2 SMNVEV (reference sequence). The CDR3 has 16 amino acids. V dropped 1 base and J dropped 7 bases, with 14 bases sitting between them. The CDR3 region is CASSLLGDQVNSPLHF. CDR3 DNA: TGTGCCAGCAGTTTATTAGGTGACCAGGTCAATTCACCCCTCCACTTT.

DNA of the CDR3: TGTGCCAGCAGCTTTCACAGAGATAGCTCCTATAATTCACCCCTCCACTTT. It is translated as CASSFHRDSSYNSPLHF. The J gene is TRBJ1-6, the V gene TRBV5-6; no clear D gene. The CDR3 covers 17 residues. Germline V gene lookup returns CDR1 SGHDT and CDR2 YYEEEE. Trimming removed 2 bases from V and 0 bases from J, with 12 bases in between.

The chain recombines TRBV5-1 with TRBJ2-4; 7 bases are shared with TRBD1. Germline values: CDR1 SGHRS, CDR2 YFSETQ. This CDR3 comprises 14 residues. With 0 bases clipped from V and 6 bases from J, the junction kept 3 bases outside the gene matches. The CDR3 here is CASSLEQGTNIQYF. DNA of the CDR3: TGCGCCAGCAGCTTGGAACAGGGGACAAACATTCAGTACTTC.

V and J are TRBV10-3 and TRBJ1-2; D unresolved. V was cut by 0 bases and J by 6 bases, with 8 bases left in between. The CDR3 totals 13 residues. Germline V gene sequence: CDR1 ENHRY, CDR2 SYGVKD. The CDR3 spells CAISESGDDGYTF. CDR3 DNA: TGTGCCATCAGTGAGTCGGGCGACGATGGCTACACCTTC.

V usage is TRBV6-4 and J usage is TRBJ1-1; tentative D call: TRBD1 (6 bases). V was pared by 6 bases and J by 0 bases, with 8 bases between. Germline V gene lookup returns CDR1 MRHNA and CDR2 SNTAGT. This CDR3 is 13 amino acids long. DNA for the CDR3: TGTGCCAGCAGAACAGGGATGAACACTGAAGCTTTCTTT. It encodes CASRTGMNTEAFF.

The chain combines TRBV29-1 with TRBJ2-6, with TRBD1 identical over 9 bases. CDR1 SQVTM and CDR2 ANQGSEA come from the germline V gene. The V and J ends lost 3 bases and 1 base, in that order; junction bases with no gene match: 1. The CDR3 totals 15 residues. CDR3 region: CSVDGQGSGANVLTF. The CDR3 DNA follows: TGCAGCGTTGACGGACAGGGGTCTGGGGCCAACGTCCTGACTTTC.

This chain links TRBV7-9 with TRBJ1-1; 7 positions agree with TRBD1. V was pared by 6 bases and J by 7 bases, with 11 bases of the junction left unmatched. Germline V gives CDR1 SEHNR, CDR2 FQNEAQ (reference sequence). The CDR3 length is 14 residues. The CDR3 loop reads CASRPADRALEAFF. The CDR3 bases are TGTGCCAGCAGGCCTGCCGACAGGGCCCTTGAAGCTTTCTTT.

The chain employs TRBV6-5 and TRBJ1-2; D is unresolved. The germline CDR1 and CDR2 sequences are MNHEY and SVGAGI. The CDR3 runs 12 residues. The ends were cut back, 2 bases at V and 4 bases at J, with 5 bases in the middle. The CDR3 reads CASSYVLYGYTF. For the CDR3, the DNA is TGTGCCAGCAGTTACGTCCTCTATGGCTACACCTTC.

This chain links TRBV7-8 with TRBJ2-6, with 7 positions matching TRBD1. The CDR3 consists of 22 residues. Germline values: CDR1 SGHVS, CDR2 FQNEAQ. The trim removed 4 bases at V and 0 bases at J, leaving 21 bases unmatched. The CDR3 region has the DNA TGTGCCAGCAGCTCCACTCTGGACAGGACTTTAGTAACTAGCTCTGGGGCCAACGTCCTGACTTTC. Translated: CASSSTLDRTLVTSSGANVLTF.

The V gene is TRBV15, the J gene TRBJ2-3; D unresolved. The V gene's germline CDR1 is LNHNV and CDR2 YYDKDF (reference sequence). CDR3 length equals 14 residues. V was trimmed by 5 bases and J by 4 bases, leaving 13 bases between them. The CDR3 reads CATSFSSRSDTQYF. For the CDR3, the DNA is TGTGCCACCAGCTTTAGCAGTAGGTCAGATACGCAGTATTTT. The variable domain in full, completed from reference TRBV15 and TRBJ2-3, reads DAMVIQNPRYQVTQFGKPVTLSCSQTLNHNVMYWYQQKSSQAPKLLFHYYDKDFNNEADTPDNFQSRRPNTSFCFLDIRSPGLGDTAMYLCATSFSSRSDTQYFGPGTRLTVL.

The chain recombines TRBV19 with TRBJ1-6, with 7 positions matching TRBD1. Trimming cost V 5 bases and J 10 bases; bases outside gene matches: 5. Germline V gives CDR1 LNHDA, CDR2 SQIVND (reference sequence). CDR3 length: 13 amino acids. For the CDR3, the DNA is TGTGCCAGTAGTGCCGAACAGGGGTCACCCCTCCACTTT. Residues: CASSAEQGSPLHF.

The chain employs TRBV5-4 and TRBJ2-3; 8 bases are shared with TRBD2. J was trimmed by 5 bases and V by 0 bases; bases with no gene match: 2. CDR3 size: 14 residues. Per germline, CDR1 SGHNT and CDR2 YYREEE (reference sequence). CDR3: CASSLAGGGDTQYF. Here the CDR3 DNA reads TGTGCCAGCAGCTTGGCCGGGGGGGGAGATACGCAGTATTTT.

The chain has TRBV29-1 and TRBJ2-1; 11 bases line up with TRBD2. In germline, CDR1 is SQVTM, CDR2 ANQGSEA. CDR3 size: 15 residues. The trim removed 7 bases at V and 8 bases at J, leaving 13 bases unmatched. In nucleotides, the CDR3 is TGCAGCGCCAAGATTGTAGCGGGGGGGCCTGATGAGCAGTTCTTC. It specifies CSAKIVAGGPDEQFF.

The chain recombines TRBV10-3 with TRBJ1-5; D is perhaps TRBD1 (6 bases). Trimming removed 2 bases from V and 6 bases from J, with 14 bases in between. Germline CDR1 and CDR2: ENHRY and SYGVKD. The CDR3 consists of 15 residues. The CDR3 reads CAISETKGGGQPQHF. CDR3 DNA: TGTGCCATCAGTGAGACGAAGGGAGGGGGTCAGCCCCAGCATTTT.

The chain links TRBV2 to TRBJ2-3; 7 bases agree with TRBD1. The CDR3 has 15 amino acids. V was pared by 6 bases and J by 4 bases, with 10 bases of the junction left unmatched. CDR1 and CDR2 (germline): SNHLY, FYNNEI. As DNA, the CDR3 is TGTGCCAGCAGCTTCCTACAGGGGACAGCAGATACGCAGTATTTT. Translated, it gives CASSFLQGTADTQYF.

This rearrangement joins TRBV19 to TRBJ2-3; maybe TRBD2 (5 bases). V lost 3 bases and J lost 2, with 9 bases in between. Germline CDR1 and CDR2: LNHDA and SQIVND (reference sequence). The CDR3 extends over 14 amino acids. CDR3 amino acids: CASSINGVTDTQYF. The CDR3 region has the DNA TGTGCCAGTAGTATCAACGGGGTCACAGATACGCAGTATTTT.

V and J are TRBV19 and TRBJ1-4, with 10 nucleotides matching TRBD1. CDR1 is LNHDA, CDR2 SQIVND, per germline (reference sequence). The CDR3 is 17 residues long. J was trimmed by 5 bases and V by 4 bases; bases with no gene match: 10. Written as DNA, the CDR3 is TGTGCCAGTAGTACCGTGACAGGGGGCAAGGAGAATGAAAAACTGTTTTTT. It encodes CASSTVTGGKENEKLFF.

The chain employs TRBV28 and TRBJ1-3; D is unresolved. Germline lookup yields CDR1 MDHEN and CDR2 SYDVKM. CDR3 length: 18 amino acids. V lost 2 bases, J lost 0 bases, and 17 bases lay in between. CDR3 sequence reads: CASSLIGWSGVSGNTIYF. CDR3 coding DNA: TGTGCCAGCAGTTTAATCGGTTGGTCCGGGGTCTCTGGAAACACCATATATTTT.

The chain joins TRBV13 to TRBJ1-2; no definite D call. This CDR3 contains 15 residues. Germline values: CDR1 PRHDT, CDR2 FYEKMQ (reference sequence). V lost 1 base and J 5 bases, leaving 14 bases between the germline ends. The CDR3 region has the DNA TGTGCCAGCAGCTTAGTTACAGCCGGTGCTTATGGCTACACCTTC. This codes for CASSLVTAGAYGYTF.

The chain employs TRBV28 and TRBJ2-1, with D tentatively TRBD2 (5 bases). The CDR3 loop spans 14 amino acids. Germline V gene sequence: CDR1 MDHEN, CDR2 SYDVKM. Trimming pared 2 bases from V and 9 bases from J, leaving 14 bases between. As DNA, the CDR3 is TGTGCCAGCAGTTTAGGGCGGGCTGCCACTGAGCAGTTCTTC. This codes for CASSLGRAATEQFF.

In its sample, this clone was seen once. The rearrangement joins TRBV18 to TRBJ2-6, with D possibly matching TRBD1 (5 bases). Deletions cut 2 bases from V and 4 bases from J, with 12 bases between. Germline-derived CDR1 and CDR2 are KGHSH and LQKENI. This CDR3 spans 16 amino acids. The CDR3 region is CASSPRGAEGANVLTF. In DNA form, the CDR3 reads TGTGCCAGCTCACCAAGGGGCGCCGAGGGGGCCAACGTCCTGACTTTC.

In its sample, this clone was seen a few times. V and J are TRBV9 and TRBJ2-2, with D possibly matching TRBD2 (6 bases). Trimming removed 1 base at V and 3 bases at J, with 13 bases between. Per the germline V gene, CDR1 is SGDLS and CDR2 is YYNGEE. This CDR3 is 16 amino acids long. In DNA form, the CDR3 reads TGTGCCAGCAGCGTACTATCCGGGGGAGACACCGGGGAGCTGTTTTTT. This encodes CASSVLSGGDTGELFF.

This chain connects TRBV20-1 to TRBJ1-3, with 7 positions matching TRBD1. Germline V lookup: CDR1 DFQATT, CDR2 SNEGSKA (reference sequence). The CDR3 totals 16 residues. Trimming removed 3 bases from V and 1 base from J; junction bases left unmatched: 9. DNA of the CDR3: TGCAGTGCTAGTAAAGGGGGCGTAATATCTGGAAACACCATATATTTT. This translates into CSASKGGVISGNTIYF.

The chain links TRBV7-9 to TRBJ1-2; 8 positions agree with TRBD1. Per the germline V gene, CDR1 is SEHNR and CDR2 is FQNEAQ (reference sequence). V dropped 1 base and J dropped 2; count of bases not matched to a gene: 3. The CDR3 spans 15 residues. The CDR3 DNA sequence: TGTGCCAGCAGCTTAGGGCGACAGGGGAACTATGGCTACACCTTC. Protein product: CASSLGRQGNYGYTF.

This sequence joins TRBV19 and TRBJ2-1; 7 bases match TRBD2. In germline, CDR1 is LNHDA, CDR2 SQIVND (reference sequence). Losses at the gene ends were 10 bases for V and 1 base for J; bases not matched to a gene: 22. This CDR3 is 19 amino acids long. Written as DNA, the CDR3 is TGTGCCAACCAGTGTGCTAGCGGAACCCAAGATACGTCCTACAATGAGCAGTTCTTC. Its protein is CANQCASGTQDTSYNEQFF.

The rearrangement links TRBV10-3 to TRBJ2-1; 10 nucleotides line up with TRBD1. CDR1 ENHRY and CDR2 SYGVKD come from the germline V gene. The CDR3 covers 19 residues. V trimming: 8 bases; J trimming: 2 bases; junction bases outside the gene matches: 18. In DNA, the CDR3 is TGTGCCATCGGAGAACCGGGACAGGGGAAGAATGTCGCCTACAATGAGCAGTTCTTC. It encodes CAIGEPGQGKNVAYNEQFF.